The 19 T cell receptor beta chains below were found in one sample sequenced in a study of cytomegalovirus exposure and HLA in healthy donors. This PCR relied on a set of 60 Vbeta primers and 13 Jbeta primers. Repertoires were generated with immunoSEQ multiplex PCR, while TCRdb's copy carries only in-frame clones and drops some. Of about 89,000 clones in the sample, under 85% were seen once. Source material: PBMCs. Receptors were obtained from a male donor in good health and CMV-seronegative.

The rearrangement links TRBV7-2 to TRBJ1-1, with a weak D call TRBD1 (6 bases). With 4 bases removed from V and 1 base from J, the gap between germline ends came to 13 bases. This CDR3 spans 15 amino acids. Per germline, CDR1 SGHTA and CDR2 FQGNSA. This chain's CDR3 is CASSYMGQSNTEAFF. The CDR3 nucleotides are TGTGCCAGCAGCTATATGGGACAATCGAACACTGAAGCTTTCTTT.

The J gene is TRBJ1-1, the V gene TRBV10-3; 9 bases match TRBD1. CDR3 length equals 13 residues. The V segment lost 6 bases and the J segment 6 bases; nucleotides outside the gene matches: 5. CDR1 is ENHRY and CDR2 is SYGVKD in the germline V gene. The CDR3 reads CAIRDRGTAEAFF. The CDR3 nucleotides read TGTGCCATCAGGGACAGGGGTACCGCTGAAGCTTTCTTT.

This sequence joins TRBV18 and TRBJ1-1; the match to TRBD1 covers 9 bases. Germline trimming cut 2 bases from V and 3 bases from J; bases unmatched to any gene: 10. This CDR3 has 17 amino acids. Germline V gives CDR1 KGHSH, CDR2 LQKENI. The CDR3 here is CASSPFRTGDRHTEAFF. The CDR3 region has the DNA TGTGCCAGCTCACCATTTAGGACAGGGGATAGGCACACTGAAGCTTTCTTT.

The J gene is TRBJ1-1, the V gene TRBV6-1; the D is unclear. Trimming shortened V by 8 bases and J by 1 base, and 8 bases separated the two germline ends. The CDR3 sequence is 12 residues long. In germline, CDR1 is MNHNS, CDR2 SASEGT. CDR3 in DNA: TGTGCCAGCGAGAGGAGGAACACTGAAGCTTTCTTT. It translates to CASERRNTEAFF.

The chain is built from TRBV12-5 and TRBJ1-3; unclear D gene. This CDR3 has 14 residues. CDR1 is LGHNT, CDR2 FRNRAP, per germline. V lost 2 bases to trimming and J lost 0 bases, with 5 bases between them. CDR3 protein: CASGLWSSGNTIYF. The CDR3 DNA sequence: TGTGCTAGTGGTTTGTGGAGCTCTGGAAACACCATATATTTT.

This clone appeared a few times. V usage is TRBV7-2 and J usage is TRBJ2-7; 7 bases align to TRBD1. Germline V CDR1 and CDR2: SGHTA, FQGNSA. V shed 4 bases and J 1 base; nucleotides not matched to a gene: 4. The CDR3 extends over 14 amino acids. The CDR3 is CASSSQGVSYEQYF. CDR3 in DNA: TGTGCCAGCAGCTCCCAGGGGGTTTCCTACGAGCAGTACTTC.

V is TRBV27 and J is TRBJ2-2, with TRBD1 matching 8 bases. Germline CDR1 and CDR2: MNHEY and SMNVEV (reference sequence). V shed 3 bases and J 6 bases; nucleotides not matched to a gene: 9. The CDR3 runs to 16 residues. CDR3 DNA sequence: TGTGCCAGCAGTTTCTCCGGGACAGGTAACGCCGGGGAGCTGTTTTTT. Protein product: CASSFSGTGNAGELFF.

This clone has only a few counts. This chain connects TRBV5-1 to TRBJ2-3, with 8 nucleotides matching TRBD2. CDR3 length: 14 amino acids. The trim removed 5 bases at V and 4 bases at J, leaving 6 bases unmatched. The germline V gene has CDR1 SGHRS and CDR2 YFSETQ. CDR3 amino acids: CASSIGGAADTQYF. The CDR3 nucleotides read TGCGCCAGCAGTATCGGGGGGGCAGCAGATACGCAGTATTTT.

The gene calls are TRBV14 and TRBJ2-5; possibly TRBD2 for D (6 bases). The CDR3 is made up of 15 amino acids. V was shortened by 1 base and J by 1 base, with 10 bases between the two germline ends. CDR1 and CDR2 from the germline V gene are SGHDN and FVKESK. CDR3 DNA sequence: TGTGCCAGCAGCCAAGGGCCAGCGGGCCAAGAGACCCAGTACTTC. Its protein product is CASSQGPAGQETQYF. Combining the CDR3 with reference TRBV14 and TRBJ2-5 gives the whole variable domain EAGVTQFPSHSVIEKGQTVTLRCDPISGHDNLYWYRRVMGKEIKFLLHFVKESKQDESGMPNNRFLAERTGGTYSTLKVQPAELEDSGVYFCASSQGPAGQETQYFGPGTRLLVL.

The chain is built from TRBV19 and TRBJ1-4; possible D gene TRBD1, 5 bases. The CDR3 is 16 amino acids. Germline CDR1 reads LNHDA; CDR2 reads SQIVND (reference sequence). V was trimmed by 5 bases and J by 5 bases, leaving 18 bases between them. CDR3: CASSLGPGGRNEKLFF. For the CDR3, the DNA is TGTGCCAGTAGTTTGGGGCCGGGAGGGCGAAATGAAAAACTGTTTTTT.

The chain carries TRBV5-6 and TRBJ2-5; 8 bases align to TRBD1. The CDR3 is 14 residues long. V lost 0 bases to trimming and J lost 4 bases; unmatched junction nucleotides: 2. Per the germline V gene, CDR1 is SGHDT and CDR2 is YYEEEE. CDR3 bases: TGTGCCAGCAGCTTGGGTGGACAGGGAGAGACCCAGTACTTC. This gives the protein CASSLGGQGETQYF.

There are a few counts of this clone. The V gene is TRBV7-9, the J gene TRBJ2-5; no definite D call. V was pared by 4 bases and J by 5 bases, with 8 bases between. Germline CDR1 reads SEHNR; CDR2 reads FQNEAQ (reference sequence). This CDR3 is built from 12 residues. CDR3 in DNA: TGTGCCAGCAGCTCCTCCGGGGAGACCCAGTACTTC. Translated: CASSSSGETQYF.

The rearrangement links TRBV7-2 to TRBJ1-4; 7 nucleotides align to TRBD1. Per germline, CDR1 SGHTA and CDR2 FQGNSA. V shed 4 bases and J 8 bases; nucleotides not matched to a gene: 4. The CDR3 has 13 residues. In DNA form, the CDR3 reads TGTGCCAGCAGCTCCGGGACAGTAGAAAAACTGTTTTTT. Translated, it gives CASSSGTVEKLFF.

This chain uses TRBV6-1 with TRBJ1-4, with 10 bases lining up with TRBD1. The V segment lost 4 bases and the J segment 7 bases; nucleotides outside the gene matches: 6. The V gene's germline CDR1 is MNHNS and CDR2 SASEGT. This CDR3 is built from 15 residues. CDR3 sequence (DNA): TGTGCCAGCAGTGGGGGACAGGGGTTTTCTGAAAAACTGTTTTTT. Its protein is CASSGGQGFSEKLFF.

The rearrangement uses TRBV29-1 and TRBJ2-7; weak D call: TRBD1 (6 bases). V lost 3 bases and J 1 base, leaving 13 bases between the germline ends. The CDR3 consists of 14 residues. Per the germline V gene, CDR1 is SQVTM and CDR2 is ANQGSEA. The DNA for the CDR3 is TGCAGCGTTGATGGCAGCCAGGGGTCCTACGAGCAGTACTTC. Its protein is CSVDGSQGSYEQYF.

The chain recombines TRBV11-2 with TRBJ2-7; 8 positions match TRBD1. Unmatched junction bases numbered 19, after V lost 5 bases and J lost 1 base. The germline V gene encodes CDR1 SGHAT and CDR2 FQNNGV. The CDR3 has 19 residues. This chain's CDR3 is CASSPYGSTGTGGSYEQYF. The DNA of the CDR3 is TGTGCCAGCAGCCCTTACGGATCAACCGGGACAGGAGGATCCTACGAGCAGTACTTC.

This chain connects TRBV27 to TRBJ2-1, with 7 bases fitting TRBD1. The CDR3 is 17 residues long. The V gene's germline CDR1 is MNHEY and CDR2 SMNVEV (reference sequence). V gave up 5 bases and J gave up 0 bases; unmatched junction bases: 10. The CDR3 sequence is CASSTTGVLSSYNEQFF. CDR3 sequence (DNA): TGTGCCAGCAGTACTACAGGGGTCCTAAGCTCCTACAATGAGCAGTTCTTC.

This chain joins TRBV5-1 and TRBJ2-5; D not certain. In germline, CDR1 is SGHRS, CDR2 YFSETQ. The CDR3 is 15 residues long. V was trimmed by 3 bases and J by 1 base, leaving 13 bases between them. The CDR3 sequence is CASSWVENAQETQYF. CDR3 DNA: TGCGCCAGCAGCTGGGTGGAGAACGCCCAAGAGACCCAGTACTTC.

The V call is TRBV7-2, the J call TRBJ2-7; 9 nucleotides match TRBD1. From germline, CDR1 is SGHTA and CDR2 FQGNSA. Trimming removed 1 base from V and 6 bases from J; junction bases left unmatched: 4. This CDR3 comprises 14 residues. Here the CDR3 reads CASSLGTGVGEQYF. The CDR3 DNA follows: TGTGCCAGCAGCTTAGGGACAGGGGTAGGCGAGCAGTACTTC.